The 21 T cell receptor beta chains below were found in one sample sequenced in a study of OX40 agonist ivuxolimab in advanced cancers. Assay: immunoSEQ multiplex PCR; the TCRdb copy retains only in-frame clones and omits some. The sample lists roughly 25,000 clones, roughly 89% occurring once. The sample in question was CD4+ or CD8+ T cells sorted from blood, obtained in a trial of the OX40 agonist ivuxolimab. The receptor set was obtained from an adult with an advanced solid tumor such as melanoma, head and neck, liver or kidney cancer.

The chain combines TRBV28 with TRBJ2-6; D is undetermined. The CDR3 extends over 14 amino acids. Trimming removed 3 bases from V and 4 bases from J, with 7 bases in between. Germline V gene sequence: CDR1 MDHEN, CDR2 SYDVKM. The CDR3 reads CASSFSHGANVLTF. The CDR3 DNA reads TGTGCCAGCAGTTTTTCCCACGGGGCCAACGTCCTGACTTTC.

The chain uses TRBV28 and TRBJ1-5; D is ambiguous. The germline gives CDR1 MDHEN, CDR2 SYDVKM. The V end was cut by 2 bases, the J end by 9 bases, with 5 bases between. The CDR3 consists of 11 residues. The CDR3 is CASSLGPPQHF. CDR3 in DNA: TGTGCCAGCAGTTTAGGTCCGCCCCAGCATTTT. The full variable domain, rest sourced from reference TRBV28 and TRBJ1-5, is DVKVTQSSRYLVKRTGEKVFLECVQDMDHENMFWYRQDPGLGLRLIYFSYDVKMKEKGDIPEGYSVSREKKERFSLILESASTNQTSMYLCASSLGPPQHFGDGTRLSIL.

This chain connects TRBV10-2 to TRBJ2-2; TRBD2 aligns across 7 bases. V was pared by 8 bases and J by 7 bases, with 10 bases of the junction left unmatched. CDR3 length: 14 residues. Per germline, CDR1 WSHSY and CDR2 SAAADI. The CDR3 here is CASSWAGEVGELFF. CDR3 nucleotide sequence: TGCGCCAGCTCGTGGGCGGGGGAGGTCGGGGAGCTGTTTTTT.

This chain links TRBV13 with TRBJ2-1; 9 bases align to TRBD2. Germline trimming cut 5 bases from V and 4 bases from J; bases unmatched to any gene: 9. Germline assignment: CDR1 PRHDT and CDR2 FYEKMQ (reference sequence). This CDR3 is built from 16 residues. CDR3 sequence: CASSLTPSGDYNEQFF. The DNA of the CDR3 is TGTGCCAGCAGCCTTACCCCTAGCGGGGATTACAATGAGCAGTTCTTC.

This clone was recorded once. In nucleotides, the CDR3 is TGTGCCAGCAGTTACCCCCAGGTGCCCGGGGAGCTGTTTTTT. It codes for CASSYPQVPGELFF. The chain couples TRBV6-5 to TRBJ2-2; D ambiguous. The germline V gene has CDR1 MNHEY and CDR2 SVGAGI. Trimming cost V 2 bases and J 6 bases, with 10 bases left between them. The CDR3 runs to 14 residues.

The chain recombines TRBV15 with TRBJ2-7; 7 positions match TRBD1. V was clipped by 0 bases and J by 5 bases; unmatched bases: 7. The CDR3 length is 15 residues. From germline, CDR1 is LNHNV and CDR2 YYDKDF (reference sequence). The CDR3 region is CATSRDMAGGNEQYF. CDR3 coding DNA: TGTGCCACCAGCAGAGATATGGCAGGGGGAAACGAGCAGTACTTC.

The rearrangement links TRBV6-5 to TRBJ1-1; 8 bases align to TRBD1. The length of the CDR3 is 15 residues. V lost 4 bases and J lost 2; bases outside the gene matches: 6. Germline V CDR1 and CDR2: MNHEY, SVGAGI. The CDR3 spells CASSSGTGLNTEAFF. The CDR3 region has the DNA TGTGCCAGCAGTTCCGGGACAGGCCTTAACACTGAAGCTTTCTTT.

J is TRBJ2-3 and V is TRBV6-5, with 7 nucleotides matching TRBD1. The CDR3 extends over 14 amino acids. Germline CDR1 MNHEY, CDR2 SVGAGI. V lost 4 bases, J lost 7 bases, and 8 bases stayed unmatched. CDR3 residues: CASSFQGQEHTQYF. The CDR3 DNA sequence: TGTGCCAGCAGTTTCCAAGGACAGGAACATACGCAGTATTTT.

This CDR3 is CASYLAGVTEYQETQYF. CDR3 bases: TGTGCCAGTTACTTAGCGGGGGTGACGGAGTACCAAGAGACCCAGTACTTC. This chain links TRBV2 with TRBJ2-5, with 9 bases that match TRBD2. V gave up 9 bases and J gave up 0 bases; unmatched junction bases: 14. This CDR3 spans 17 amino acids. Germline CDR1 and CDR2: SNHLY and FYNNEI.

V gene TRBV27 combines with J gene TRBJ1-6; 7 nucleotides line up with TRBD1. Trimming cost V 5 bases and J 10 bases; bases outside gene matches: 14. Germline V gives CDR1 MNHEY, CDR2 SMNVEV (reference sequence). This CDR3 spans 16 amino acids. The CDR3 coding sequence is TGTGCCAGCAGTCGACGGGACAGTTCTTTTGAGTCACCCCTCCACTTT. Translation: CASSRRDSSFESPLHF.

The chain joins TRBV2 to TRBJ2-1; no definite D call. The V and J ends lost 2 bases and 1 base respectively, with 3 bases between them. From germline, CDR1 is SNHLY and CDR2 FYNNEI. The CDR3 has 13 amino acids. The CDR3 here is CASSEQSYNEQFF. Here the CDR3 DNA reads TGTGCCAGCAGTGAACAGTCCTACAATGAGCAGTTCTTC.

The chain carries TRBV6-6 and TRBJ1-1, with D perhaps TRBD1 (6 bases). The CDR3 is 16 amino acids. Germline CDR1 MNHNY, CDR2 SVGAGI (reference sequence). V was pared by 0 bases and J by 5 bases, with 16 bases between. The CDR3 DNA reads TGTGCCAGCAGTTACTCGATTGGGGGCCGTTCGACTGAAGCTTTCTTT. Translation: CASSYSIGGRSTEAFF.

V is TRBV5-1 and J is TRBJ2-3; the D call may be TRBD1 or TRBD2 (5 bases each). CDR3 length equals 15 residues. Trimming pared 3 bases from V and 4 bases from J, leaving 15 bases between. CDR1 SGHRS and CDR2 YFSETQ come from the germline V gene. The CDR3 is CASSWDPSGSDTQYF. Here the CDR3 DNA reads TGCGCCAGCAGCTGGGACCCATCGGGGTCAGATACGCAGTATTTT.

Relative to its sample, this clone is medium-sized. The gene calls are TRBV9 and TRBJ1-3; 7 bases are a match to TRBD1. The CDR3 has 13 residues. Germline assignment: CDR1 SGDLS and CDR2 YYNGEE. The J segment lost 8 bases and the V segment lost 0 bases, leaving 2 bases of the junction unmatched. DNA for the CDR3: TGTGCCAGCAGCGTAGGTACAGGGGACACCATATATTTT. It translates to CASSVGTGDTIYF. The complete variable domain, with remaining parts taken from reference TRBV9 and TRBJ1-3, reads DSGVTQTPKHLITATGQRVTLRCSPRSGDLSVYWYQQSLDQGLQFLIQYYNGEERAKGNILERFSAQQFPDLHSELNLSSLELGDSALYFCASSVGTGDTIYFGEGSWLTVV.

The CDR3: CASSLGTGYEQYF. DNA for the CDR3: TGTGCCAGCAGCTTAGGGACAGGGTACGAGCAGTACTTC. The chain joins TRBV7-9 to TRBJ2-7; TRBD1 agrees at 8 bases. The germline CDR1 and CDR2 sequences are SEHNR and FQNEAQ (reference sequence). The CDR3 has 13 residues. With 1 base clipped from V and 4 bases from J, the junction kept 0 bases outside the gene matches.

This chain connects TRBV29-1 to TRBJ1-2; D not certain. This CDR3 contains 12 residues. The germline V gene has CDR1 SQVTM and CDR2 ANQGSEA. V lost 4 bases, J lost 4 bases, and 10 bases lay in between. As DNA, the CDR3 is TGCAGCGTTGCTAGCGGGCGCTATGGCTACACCTTC. It specifies CSVASGRYGYTF.

This clone was seen a single time. V is TRBV11-2 and J is TRBJ2-1; D perhaps matches TRBD2 (5 bases). The CDR3 totals 17 residues. Germline values: CDR1 SGHAT, CDR2 FQNNGV. V was trimmed by 1 base and J by 0 bases, leaving 13 bases between them. The CDR3 here is CASSLVGGPTSYNEQFF. The CDR3 bases are TGTGCCAGCAGCTTAGTTGGAGGCCCAACCTCCTACAATGAGCAGTTCTTC.

This clone was seen once. The V gene is TRBV28, the J gene TRBJ2-4; D perhaps matches TRBD2 (7 bases). In germline, CDR1 is MDHEN, CDR2 SYDVKM. Deletions cut 6 bases from V and 0 bases from J, with 15 bases between. The CDR3 consists of 16 residues. CDR3 sequence reads: CASSQQGGEAKNIQYF. CDR3 sequence (DNA): TGTGCCAGCAGCCAACAGGGAGGGGAAGCCAAAAACATTCAGTACTTC. Complete variable domain (other parts from reference TRBV28 and TRBJ2-4): DVKVTQSSRYLVKRTGEKVFLECVQDMDHENMFWYRQDPGLGLRLIYFSYDVKMKEKGDIPEGYSVSREKKERFSLILESASTNQTSMYLCASSQQGGEAKNIQYFGAGTRLSVL.

This sequence joins TRBV9 and TRBJ1-2; TRBD1 matches at 8 bases. The CDR3 has 15 amino acids. The germline gives CDR1 SGDLS, CDR2 YYNGEE. After removal of 0 bases from V and 5 bases from J, the junction contained 6 bases not matched to a gene. The CDR3 DNA reads TGTGCCAGCAGCGTAGTAGAGACAGGGGTGTATGGCTACACCTTC. It yields the protein CASSVVETGVYGYTF.

The chain recombines TRBV7-6 with TRBJ2-7; D is ambiguous. Trimming removed 2 bases from V and 0 bases from J, with 5 bases in between. Germline CDR1 reads SGHVS; CDR2 reads FNYEAQ. This CDR3 region has 13 residues. CDR3 region: CASSLTASYEQYF. The CDR3 DNA reads as TGTGCCAGCAGCTTAACTGCCTCCTACGAGCAGTACTTC.

This clone has just one count. The chain couples TRBV9 to TRBJ2-3, with 7 bases identical to TRBD2. The CDR3 sequence is 15 residues long. Germline CDR1 is SGDLS and CDR2 is YYNGEE. The V gene end was trimmed by 0 bases and the J gene end by 5 bases; junction bases not matched to a gene: 6. CDR3 amino acids: CASSVGGGSVDTQYF. CDR3 DNA: TGTGCCAGCAGCGTAGGGGGCGGGAGCGTAGATACGCAGTATTTT.